This T cell receptor beta chain was captured by sequencing in a study of identical twins. Using its own MiXCR run on the 5' RACE reads, TCRdb lists one record per CDR3 protein. The sample lists 1.5 million to 2 million distinct CDR3 sequences, about 31% occurring once. This clonotype was detected many times. Sequencing input: cord blood. The origin of this receptor is a newborn girl in good health.

The chain's CDR3 is CASSLAGSHEQYF. In DNA, the CDR3 is TGTGCCAGCAGTTTAGCAGGGTCCCACGAGCAGTACTTC. This chain connects TRBV28 to TRBJ2-7, with D tentatively TRBD1 (5 bases). This CDR3 comprises 13 residues. The V gene's germline CDR1 is MDHEN and CDR2 SYDVKM. The ends were cut back, 2 bases at V and 5 bases at J, with 10 bases in the middle.